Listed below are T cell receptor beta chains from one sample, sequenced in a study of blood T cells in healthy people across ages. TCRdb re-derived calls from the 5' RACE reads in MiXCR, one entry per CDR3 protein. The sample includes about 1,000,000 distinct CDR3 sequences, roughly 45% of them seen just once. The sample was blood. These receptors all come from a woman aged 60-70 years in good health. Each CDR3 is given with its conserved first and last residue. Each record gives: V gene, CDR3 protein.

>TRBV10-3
CAISDRTEGNTEAFF
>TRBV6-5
CASSYSGQSEQFF
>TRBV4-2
CASSQGSTSGSGETQYF
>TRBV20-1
CSASTGLYGYTF
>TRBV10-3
CAISAQGSTEAFF
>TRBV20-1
CSAREGLAPSLRNEQFF
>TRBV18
CASSPPVQNTEAFF
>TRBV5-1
CASSLASGKDTQYF
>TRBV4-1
CASSQDLSEQFF
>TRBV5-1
CASSLDSGRAQEQYF
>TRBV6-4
CASSDMTSGSYNEQFF
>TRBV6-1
CASSSSQWSGRVGDEQYF
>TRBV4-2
CASRQRGSYNEQYF
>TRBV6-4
CASSDRGPVNEQYF
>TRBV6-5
CASSYSFGTDTQYF
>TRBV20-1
CSARQPSRHNYGYTF
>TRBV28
CASTLRGDTQYF
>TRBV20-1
CSASRDGRVETQYF
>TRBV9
CASSGPVYNEQFF
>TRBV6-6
CASSYSTRDLGEAFF
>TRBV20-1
CSAPNRLAGGGEQYF
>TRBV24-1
CATSDHGTGQETQYF
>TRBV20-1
CSARKPGQEHYEQYF
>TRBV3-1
CASSFRLAGGPNEQFF
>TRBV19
CASSTGLAGGREQYF
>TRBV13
CASSSGTGFNEQFF
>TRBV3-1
CASSQDRAGSYEQYF
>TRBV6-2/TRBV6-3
CASSYSKGTPPQADTQYF